This is a list of T cell receptor beta chains from one sample in a study of blood T cell repertoires in COVID-19. This table comes from immunoSEQ multiplex PCR, and its TCRdb copy is limited to in-frame clones, with some not included. There are some 150,000 clones in the sample; 80% to 90% occur only once, and roughly 14% lies in the top ten. The material sequenced was peripheral blood. These receptors came from a woman in her thirties or forties with acute or convalescent COVID-19. CDR3s include the opening cysteine and the closing phenylalanine or tryptophan. The D gene is left open where the match is weak. Expanded clones are given a class, and other clones once, few, many or no size at all.

clone_size: NA; d_call: NA; v_call: TRBV6-5; j_call: TRBJ1-4; cdr3_nt: TGTGCCAGCACCCCTTGGACTTGGGTTGAAAAACTGTTTTTT; cdr3_aa: CASTPWTWVEKLFF
clone_size: NA; d_call: TRBD2; v_call: TRBV10-1; j_call: TRBJ2-3; cdr3_nt: TGCGCCAGCAGTCCCCGGACTAGCGGGGGCACAGATACGCAGTATTTT; cdr3_aa: CASSPRTSGGTDTQYF
clone_size: NA; d_call: TRBD2; v_call: TRBV11-3; j_call: TRBJ2-5; cdr3_nt: TGTGCCAGCAGCTTAGGGGATCTAGCGGGAGGTTACCAAGAGACCCAGTACTTC; cdr3_aa: CASSLGDLAGGYQETQYF
clone_size: NA; d_call: TRBD2; v_call: TRBV9; j_call: TRBJ2-3; cdr3_nt: TGTGCCAGCAGCTCACAGCCCGGACTAGCGGGGGGGGGTGATACAGATACGCAGTATTTT; cdr3_aa: CASSSQPGLAGGGDTDTQYF
clone_size: NA; d_call: NA; v_call: TRBV24-1; j_call: TRBJ2-1; cdr3_nt: TGTGCCACCAGTGATCATAAGAGAGGTAACGCCTACAATGAGCAGTTCTTC; cdr3_aa: CATSDHKRGNAYNEQFF
clone_size: NA; d_call: TRBD2; v_call: TRBV13; j_call: TRBJ2-7; cdr3_nt: TGTGCCAGCAGCTTTGGGGCTAGCGGGAGTGAGAACGAGCAGTACTTC; cdr3_aa: CASSFGASGSENEQYF
clone_size: once; d_call: TRBD2; v_call: TRBV11-2; j_call: TRBJ2-5; cdr3_nt: TGTGCCAGCAGCTCTAGCGGCCAAGAGACCCAGTACTTC; cdr3_aa: CASSSSGQETQYF
clone_size: NA; d_call: NA; v_call: TRBV7-3; j_call: TRBJ1-6; cdr3_nt: TGTGCCAGCAGCTTACAGGGCGGGGGTTCACCCCTCCACTTT; cdr3_aa: CASSLQGGGSPLHF
clone_size: NA; d_call: NA; v_call: TRBV30; j_call: TRBJ1-5; cdr3_nt: TGTGCCTGGAGCGCGGATAGCAATCAGCCCCAGCATTTT; cdr3_aa: CAWSADSNQPQHF
clone_size: NA; d_call: NA; v_call: TRBV5-6; j_call: TRBJ1-5; cdr3_nt: TGTGCCAGCAGCTTGGTGCGCGATCAGCCCCAGCATTTT; cdr3_aa: CASSLVRDQPQHF
clone_size: NA; d_call: NA; v_call: TRBV28; j_call: TRBJ1-2; cdr3_nt: TGTGCCAGCAGTTTACTGGGCAGAAACTATGGCTACACCTTC; cdr3_aa: CASSLLGRNYGYTF
clone_size: NA; d_call: NA; v_call: TRBV3-1/TRBV3-2; j_call: TRBJ2-1; cdr3_nt: TGTGCCAGCAGCCAAGACGGCGGGGAGCAGTTCTTC; cdr3_aa: CASSQDGGEQFF
clone_size: NA; d_call: NA; v_call: TRBV5-1; j_call: TRBJ2-5; cdr3_nt: TGCGCCAGCAGCTTCAACATACCATCAGGGGAGACCCAGTACTTC; cdr3_aa: CASSFNIPSGETQYF
clone_size: NA; d_call: NA; v_call: TRBV11-3; j_call: TRBJ1-4; cdr3_nt: TGTGCCAGCAGCTTAGGACAGTTTAATGAAAAACTGTTTTTT; cdr3_aa: CASSLGQFNEKLFF
clone_size: NA; d_call: NA; v_call: TRBV14; j_call: TRBJ1-1; cdr3_nt: TGTGCCAGCAGCCAAGGGGCCGGGAATGAAGCTTTCTTT; cdr3_aa: CASSQGAGNEAFF
clone_size: NA; d_call: TRBD1; v_call: TRBV5-1; j_call: TRBJ1-2; cdr3_nt: TGCGCCAGCAGCTCACCGGGACAGCTAACAGCTAACTATGGCTACACCTTC; cdr3_aa: CASSSPGQLTANYGYTF
clone_size: NA; d_call: NA; v_call: TRBV7-9; j_call: TRBJ2-1; cdr3_nt: TGTGCCAGCAGCTTAATTCTGAGCTCCTACAATGAGCAGTTCTTC; cdr3_aa: CASSLILSSYNEQFF
clone_size: NA; d_call: NA; v_call: TRBV10-2; j_call: TRBJ2-7; cdr3_nt: TGCGCCAGCAGTGGTAGTAGCGGTACCTACGAGCAGTACTTC; cdr3_aa: CASSGSSGTYEQYF
clone_size: few; d_call: TRBD2; v_call: TRBV5-1; j_call: TRBJ2-7; cdr3_nt: TGCGCCAGCAGCGAACCAGCGGGGCATTACGAGCAGTACTTC; cdr3_aa: CASSEPAGHYEQYF
clone_size: NA; d_call: TRBD2; v_call: TRBV7-2; j_call: TRBJ2-2; cdr3_nt: TGTGCCAGCAGCCCGCGGGGGGCCTTCACCGGGGAGCTGTTTTTT; cdr3_aa: CASSPRGAFTGELFF
clone_size: NA; d_call: TRBD2; v_call: TRBV5-4; j_call: TRBJ2-2; cdr3_nt: TGTGCCAGCAGCCCTCGTCTTGGGGGGAGGGACACCGGGGAGCTGTTTTTT; cdr3_aa: CASSPRLGGRDTGELFF
clone_size: once; d_call: TRBD2; v_call: TRBV27; j_call: TRBJ2-3; cdr3_nt: TGTGCCAGCAGTTTAAGGTCTAGCGGGGGGGGTCGGGATACGCAGTATTTT; cdr3_aa: CASSLRSSGGGRDTQYF
clone_size: NA; d_call: NA; v_call: TRBV21-1; j_call: TRBJ2-3; cdr3_nt: TGTGCCAGGGAGAGACCGGGACTAGCGGGGGGGCCTAAGCCAGATACGCAGTATTTT; cdr3_aa: CARERPGLAGGPKPDTQYF
clone_size: NA; d_call: TRBD1; v_call: TRBV27; j_call: TRBJ2-3; cdr3_nt: TGTGCCAGTCGGACAGGGTATTCAGATACGCAGTATTTT; cdr3_aa: CASRTGYSDTQYF
clone_size: NA; d_call: NA; v_call: TRBV15; j_call: TRBJ1-4; cdr3_nt: TGTGCCACCAGCCGGCAGGGTTCAAGGGAAAAACTGTTTTTT; cdr3_aa: CATSRQGSREKLFF
clone_size: NA; d_call: NA; v_call: TRBV27; j_call: TRBJ1-5; cdr3_nt: TGTGCCAGCAGTTTCAACAGCTATAGCAATCAGCCCCAGCATTTT; cdr3_aa: CASSFNSYSNQPQHF
clone_size: NA; d_call: NA; v_call: TRBV2; j_call: TRBJ2-6; cdr3_nt: TGTGCCAGCAGTGTGAACAAGGGGGTGGCAGGGTGGACTTCTGGGGCCAACGTCCTGACTTTC; cdr3_aa: CASSVNKGVAGWTSGANVLTF
clone_size: NA; d_call: TRBD2; v_call: TRBV6-5; j_call: TRBJ2-1; cdr3_nt: TGTGCCAGCAGTCCTAGCGGGGCCTCCTACAATGAGCAGTTCTTC; cdr3_aa: CASSPSGASYNEQFF
clone_size: NA; d_call: NA; v_call: TRBV4-1; j_call: TRBJ2-5; cdr3_nt: TGCGCCAGCAGCCAAGAGTTTGGCACCCAAGAGACCCAGTACTTC; cdr3_aa: CASSQEFGTQETQYF
clone_size: NA; d_call: TRBD1; v_call: TRBV27; j_call: TRBJ1-4; cdr3_nt: TGTGCCAGCAAACTTAACGGACAGGTAGTATCCGGAACTAATGAAAAACTGTTTTTT; cdr3_aa: CASKLNGQVVSGTNEKLFF
clone_size: NA; d_call: TRBD1; v_call: TRBV5-5; j_call: TRBJ2-7; cdr3_nt: TGTGCCAGCAGCTTGCAAAACAGGGGGTACGAGCAGTACTTC; cdr3_aa: CASSLQNRGYEQYF
clone_size: NA; d_call: NA; v_call: TRBV27; j_call: TRBJ2-6; cdr3_nt: TGTGCCAGCAGTTTAAATCCAGGGGTAGACGTCCTGACTTTC; cdr3_aa: CASSLNPGVDVLTF
clone_size: NA; d_call: NA; v_call: TRBV2; j_call: TRBJ1-2; cdr3_nt: TGTGCCAGCAGATCGGACAGCTATGGCTACACCTTC; cdr3_aa: CASRSDSYGYTF
clone_size: NA; d_call: NA; v_call: TRBV5-1; j_call: TRBJ2-5; cdr3_nt: TGCGCCAGCAGCTGGGACAGACAGGCGGGGAGGACCCAGTACTTC; cdr3_aa: CASSWDRQAGRTQYF
clone_size: NA; d_call: TRBD1; v_call: TRBV7-9; j_call: TRBJ1-1; cdr3_nt: TGTGCCAGCAGCTCTTGGGAGGGACAGGGGTGCATCTTT; cdr3_aa: CASSSWEGQGCIF
clone_size: few; d_call: NA; v_call: TRBV5-1; j_call: TRBJ1-6; cdr3_nt: TGCGCCAGCAGCTTGGGGGAAAGGGGTTCACCCCTCCACTTT; cdr3_aa: CASSLGERGSPLHF
clone_size: NA; d_call: NA; v_call: TRBV19; j_call: TRBJ1-1; cdr3_nt: TGTGCCAGTAGTTTCCAACAGGGTAGGAACACTGAAGCTTTCTTT; cdr3_aa: CASSFQQGRNTEAFF
clone_size: NA; d_call: NA; v_call: TRBV6-2/TRBV6-3; j_call: TRBJ2-2; cdr3_nt: TGTGCCAGCAGGCCTCCAGGGGAGGGCACCGGGGAGCTGTTTTTT; cdr3_aa: CASRPPGEGTGELFF
clone_size: once; d_call: NA; v_call: TRBV7-2; j_call: TRBJ2-5; cdr3_nt: TGTGCCAGCAGCACCGACGACATGTTGCTCGTTGAGACCCAGTACTTC; cdr3_aa: CASSTDDMLLVETQYF
clone_size: NA; d_call: TRBD2; v_call: TRBV7-2; j_call: TRBJ2-7; cdr3_nt: TGTGCCAGCAGCTTGGGGGGGCTAGCGGGGTCAGGGGAGCAGTACTTC; cdr3_aa: CASSLGGLAGSGEQYF
clone_size: NA; d_call: TRBD2; v_call: TRBV2; j_call: TRBJ2-5; cdr3_nt: TGTGCCAGCAGTGACATTCGGACTAGCGGACCGGAGACCCAGTACTTC; cdr3_aa: CASSDIRTSGPETQYF
clone_size: NA; d_call: NA; v_call: TRBV7-9; j_call: TRBJ2-7; cdr3_nt: TGTGCCAGCAGCATACAGGGCAGGGAGCCCTACGAGCAGTACTTC; cdr3_aa: CASSIQGREPYEQYF
clone_size: NA; d_call: TRBD2; v_call: TRBV7-2; j_call: TRBJ2-1; cdr3_nt: TGTGCCAGCAGCTTAGAACTAGCGGGAGGTCGGAATGAGCAGTTCTTC; cdr3_aa: CASSLELAGGRNEQFF
clone_size: NA; d_call: NA; v_call: TRBV3-1/TRBV3-2; j_call: TRBJ1-5; cdr3_nt: TGTGCCAGCAGCCAAGATCTCAATCAGCCCCAGCATTTT; cdr3_aa: CASSQDLNQPQHF
clone_size: NA; d_call: TRBD1; v_call: TRBV9; j_call: TRBJ1-1; cdr3_nt: TGTGCCAGCAGCGTCAGGGGGCTAGAGAGCACTGAAGCTTTCTTT; cdr3_aa: CASSVRGLESTEAFF
clone_size: once; d_call: NA; v_call: TRBV7-3; j_call: TRBJ2-1; cdr3_nt: TGTGCCAGCAGCTTAAGGGCAGGGGGCGGGAGTGAGCAGTTCTTC; cdr3_aa: CASSLRAGGGSEQFF
clone_size: NA; d_call: TRBD2; v_call: TRBV19; j_call: TRBJ2-7; cdr3_nt: TGTGCCAGTAGTACCGGGCGGGGGTACGAGCAGTACTTC; cdr3_aa: CASSTGRGYEQYF
clone_size: few; d_call: NA; v_call: TRBV5-5; j_call: TRBJ2-7; cdr3_nt: TGTGCCAGCAGCTTGGAAGAGCCGCAGTACTTC; cdr3_aa: CASSLEEPQYF
clone_size: once; d_call: TRBD1; v_call: TRBV7-3; j_call: TRBJ2-2; cdr3_nt: TGTGCCAGCAGATTCGACAGGGACACCGGGGAGCTGTTTTTT; cdr3_aa: CASRFDRDTGELFF
clone_size: NA; d_call: TRBD2; v_call: TRBV19; j_call: TRBJ2-1; cdr3_nt: TGTGCCAGTAGTATTGCGGGACTAGCCAACAATGAGCAGTTCTTC; cdr3_aa: CASSIAGLANNEQFF
clone_size: few; d_call: NA; v_call: TRBV7-3; j_call: TRBJ1-3; cdr3_nt: TGTGCCAGCAGCTTACAACTCTACTCTGGAAACACCATATATTTT; cdr3_aa: CASSLQLYSGNTIYF
clone_size: NA; d_call: NA; v_call: TRBV6-5; j_call: TRBJ2-5; cdr3_nt: TGTGCCAGCAGTTATACTTTCGGAGAGACCCAGTACTTC; cdr3_aa: CASSYTFGETQYF
clone_size: NA; d_call: TRBD2; v_call: TRBV2; j_call: TRBJ2-7; cdr3_nt: TGTGCCAGCAGCCTGACTAGCGAACGTCACTCCCCCTACGAGCAGTACTTC; cdr3_aa: CASSLTSERHSPYEQYF
clone_size: NA; d_call: TRBD1; v_call: TRBV6-1; j_call: TRBJ1-4; cdr3_nt: TGTGCCAGCAGTGATAGGGACAGGGGACGGTTGGTGACTAATGAAAAACTGTTTTTT; cdr3_aa: CASSDRDRGRLVTNEKLFF
clone_size: NA; d_call: NA; v_call: TRBV12-3/TRBV12-4; j_call: TRBJ2-3; cdr3_nt: TGTGCCAGCAAAGGAGAGGCCCTCCATACGCAGTATTTT; cdr3_aa: CASKGEALHTQYF
clone_size: once; d_call: NA; v_call: TRBV12-3/TRBV12-4; j_call: TRBJ2-1; cdr3_nt: TGTGCCAGCAGCACAGGGTGGGTTGAGCAGTTCTTC; cdr3_aa: CASSTGWVEQFF